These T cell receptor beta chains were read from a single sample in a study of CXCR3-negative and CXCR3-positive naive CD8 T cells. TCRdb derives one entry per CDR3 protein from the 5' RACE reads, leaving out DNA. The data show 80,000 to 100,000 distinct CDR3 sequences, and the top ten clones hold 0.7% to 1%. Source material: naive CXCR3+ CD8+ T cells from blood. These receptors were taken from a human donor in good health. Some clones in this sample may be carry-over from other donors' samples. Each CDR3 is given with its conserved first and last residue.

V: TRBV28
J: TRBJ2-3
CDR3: CTSSLPGTDTQYF

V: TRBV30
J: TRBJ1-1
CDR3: CAWSEVSGTEAFF

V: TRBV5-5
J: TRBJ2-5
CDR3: CASSLGQGRQETQYF

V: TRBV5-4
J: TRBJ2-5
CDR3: CASSSAGGLASETQYF

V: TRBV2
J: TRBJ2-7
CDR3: CAEQKISYEQYF

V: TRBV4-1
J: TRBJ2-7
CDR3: CASSRGGEQYF

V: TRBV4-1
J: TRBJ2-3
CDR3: CASSQDATDTQYF

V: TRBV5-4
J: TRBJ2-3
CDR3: CASSPRGDTQYF

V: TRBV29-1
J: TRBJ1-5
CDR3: CSVEEGEGGNQPQHF

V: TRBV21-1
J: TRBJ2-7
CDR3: CASSKEGLGVAEQYF

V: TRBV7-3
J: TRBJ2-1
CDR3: CASSSESYNEQFF

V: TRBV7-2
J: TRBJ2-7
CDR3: CASSLTSSYEQYF

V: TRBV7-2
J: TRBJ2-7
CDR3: CASSLGRGRSYEQYF

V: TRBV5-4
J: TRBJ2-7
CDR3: CASSYSSGGAYEQYF

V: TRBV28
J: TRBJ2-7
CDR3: CASSLSPEQYF

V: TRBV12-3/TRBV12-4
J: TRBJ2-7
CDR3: CASNPGGTYEQYF

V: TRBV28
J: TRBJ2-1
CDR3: CASTENLAGFNEQFF

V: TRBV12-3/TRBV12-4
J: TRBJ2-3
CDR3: CASSPPDSSDTQYF

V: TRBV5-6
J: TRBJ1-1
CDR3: CVTRGRGNTEAFF

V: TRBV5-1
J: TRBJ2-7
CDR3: CASSLQPGYEQYF

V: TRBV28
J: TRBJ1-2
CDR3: CASSLRGGYGYTF

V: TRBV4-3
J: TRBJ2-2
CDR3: CASSQAMLNTGELFF

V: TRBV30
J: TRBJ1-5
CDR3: CAWSVRTGVQPQHF

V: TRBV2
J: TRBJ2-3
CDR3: CASSEALSGGADTQYF

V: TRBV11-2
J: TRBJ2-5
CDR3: CASSLDLTRQETQYF

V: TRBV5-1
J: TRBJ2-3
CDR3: CASSPGQGAQDTQYF

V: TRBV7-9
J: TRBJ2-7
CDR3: CASSPDEWEQYF

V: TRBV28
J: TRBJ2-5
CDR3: CASGDFGVPQETQYF

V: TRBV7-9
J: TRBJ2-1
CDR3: CASSAQYVRNEQFF

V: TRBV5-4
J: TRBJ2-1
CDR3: CASSPGTPGQFF

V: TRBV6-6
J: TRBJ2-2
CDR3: CASSFEDRNTGELFF

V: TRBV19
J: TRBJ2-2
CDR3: CASSVVATSGGAGELFF

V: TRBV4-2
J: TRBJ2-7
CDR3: CASSQESGQNEQYF

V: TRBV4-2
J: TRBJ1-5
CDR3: CASSQDNQPQHF

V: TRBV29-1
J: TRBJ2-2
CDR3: CSVETANTGELFF

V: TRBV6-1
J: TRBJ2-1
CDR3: CASSEKGSGSTYNEQFF

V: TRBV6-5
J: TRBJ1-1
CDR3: CASRLQGRITEAFF

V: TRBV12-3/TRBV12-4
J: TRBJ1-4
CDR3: CASSFRATNEKLFF

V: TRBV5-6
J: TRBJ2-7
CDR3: CASSPVRGEQYF

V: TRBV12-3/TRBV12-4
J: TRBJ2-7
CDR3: CASSPGDTSYEQYF

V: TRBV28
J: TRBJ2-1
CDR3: CASSLPAGEQFF

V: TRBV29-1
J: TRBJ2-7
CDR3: CSVPGWTGASYEQYF

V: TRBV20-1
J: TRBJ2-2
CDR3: CSARPPGPDTGELFF

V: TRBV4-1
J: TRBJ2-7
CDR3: CASSQATGPQQYF

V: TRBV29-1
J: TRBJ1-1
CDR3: CSATGVDTEAFF

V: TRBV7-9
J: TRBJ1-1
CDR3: CATLGENTEAFF

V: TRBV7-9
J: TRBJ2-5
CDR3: CASSSQAGGRETQYF

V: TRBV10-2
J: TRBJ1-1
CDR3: CASQADYAEAFF

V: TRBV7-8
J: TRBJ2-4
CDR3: CASSLRGLAGGPAKNIQYF

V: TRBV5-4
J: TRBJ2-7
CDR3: CASSRGDYEQYF

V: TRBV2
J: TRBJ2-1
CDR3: CASSWGRGYNEQFF

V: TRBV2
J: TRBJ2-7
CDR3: CASSGRIRGVPYEQYF

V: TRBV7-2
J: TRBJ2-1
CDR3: CASSFRGVSGGGHKGVQFF